The sample holds a few counts of the clone carrying this T cell receptor beta chain. One junction end disagrees with the germline gene, perhaps due to a read error. This sample was taken from a study of T-cell memory formation after mild COVID-19. At the level of the study: Most TCR clusters belonged to a single donor.

CDR3 size: 13 residues. Germline V gives CDR1 MDHEN, CDR2 SYDVKM. Amplification by 5'RACE using constant-segment primers produced TCR alpha and TCR beta cDNA libraries that carried sample barcodes and UMIs. TCRdb reanalysed the 5' RACE reads using MiXCR and keeps one entry per CDR3 protein. The sample lists around 180,000 distinct CDR3 sequences, approximately 17% seen once, with roughly 4.3% in the top ten. The V and J genes are TRBV28 and TRBJ2-3; D is uncertain. Sequencing used PBMCs or a T cell subset sorted from them (not recorded which). The receptor comes from a man between 18 and 29 years old who had mild COVID-19 (a few samples of this study predate the infection). Cell type and time point are not known. Here the CDR3 reads CASILADTDTQYF. In nucleotides, the CDR3 is TGTGCCAGCATTTTAGCAGACACAGATACGCAGTATTTT. Combining the CDR3 with reference TRBV28 and TRBJ2-3 gives the whole variable domain DVKVTQSSRYLVKRTGEKVFLECVQDMDHENMFWYRQDPGLGLRLIYFSYDVKMKEKGDIPEGYSVSREKKERFSLILESASTNQTSMYLCASILADTDTQYFGPGTRLTVL.